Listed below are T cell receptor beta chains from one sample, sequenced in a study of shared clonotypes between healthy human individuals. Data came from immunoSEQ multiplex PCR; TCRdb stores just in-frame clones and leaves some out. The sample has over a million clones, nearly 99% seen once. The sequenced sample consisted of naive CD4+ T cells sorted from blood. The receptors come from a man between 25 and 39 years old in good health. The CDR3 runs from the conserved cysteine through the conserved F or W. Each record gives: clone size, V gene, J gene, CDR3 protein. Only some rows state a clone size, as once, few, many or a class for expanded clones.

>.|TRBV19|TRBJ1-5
CASSSSYGGNQPQHF
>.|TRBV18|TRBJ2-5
CASSPPTLLETQYF
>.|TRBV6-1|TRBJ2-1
CASSVGDEQFF
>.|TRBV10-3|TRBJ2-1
CAISGTISNEQFF
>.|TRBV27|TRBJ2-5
CASSTGGAETQYF
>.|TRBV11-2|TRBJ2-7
CASSLVGGAGSYEQYF
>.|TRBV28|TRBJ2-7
CASTLQLAGAYEQYF
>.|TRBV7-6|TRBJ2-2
CASSLGTIPSGELFF
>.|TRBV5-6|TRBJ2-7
CASSLHRYYEQYF
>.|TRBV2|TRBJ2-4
CASSAGPTGGIQYF
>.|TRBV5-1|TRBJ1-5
CASSPEGKVGQPQHF
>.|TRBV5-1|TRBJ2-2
CASSLVSTGELFF
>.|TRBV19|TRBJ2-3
CASSIQVGMGADTQYF
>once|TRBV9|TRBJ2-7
CASSVEPSREQYF
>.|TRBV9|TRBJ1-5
CASSLQGGGNQPQHF
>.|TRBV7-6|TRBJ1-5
CASSLTAQGSNQPQHF
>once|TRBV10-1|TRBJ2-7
CASRSSGNHGEQYF
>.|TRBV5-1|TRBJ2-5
CASSLAGTDQETQYF
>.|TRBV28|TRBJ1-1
CASSFGTEAFF
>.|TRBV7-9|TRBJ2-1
CASSRGPRSGYNEQFF
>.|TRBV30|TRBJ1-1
CAWSATRYTEAFF